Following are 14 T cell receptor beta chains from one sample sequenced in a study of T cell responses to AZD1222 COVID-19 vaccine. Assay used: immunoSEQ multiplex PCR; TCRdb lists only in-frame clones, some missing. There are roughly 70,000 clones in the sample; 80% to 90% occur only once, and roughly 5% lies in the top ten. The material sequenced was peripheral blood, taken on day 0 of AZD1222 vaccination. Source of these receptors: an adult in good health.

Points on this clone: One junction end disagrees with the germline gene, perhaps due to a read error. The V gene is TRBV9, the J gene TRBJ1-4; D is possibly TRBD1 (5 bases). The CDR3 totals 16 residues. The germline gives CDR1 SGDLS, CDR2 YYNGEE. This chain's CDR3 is CASSADPWTTNEKLFF. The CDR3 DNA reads TGTGCCAGCAGCGCAGACCCCTGGACAACGAATGAAAAACTGTTTTTT.

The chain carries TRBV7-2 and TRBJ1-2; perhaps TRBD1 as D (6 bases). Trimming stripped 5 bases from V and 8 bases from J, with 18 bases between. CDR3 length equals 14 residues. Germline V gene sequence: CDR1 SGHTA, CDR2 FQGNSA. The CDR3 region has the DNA TGTGCCAGCAGCACCCCGGGACAACTCTGGGGCTACACCTTC. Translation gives CASSTPGQLWGYTF.

CDR3 nucleotides: TGTGCCAGCTCACCAGAGGGGAATGGCTACACCTTC. This encodes CASSPEGNGYTF. This chain connects TRBV18 to TRBJ1-2; maybe TRBD1 (5 bases). This CDR3 contains 12 residues. V was clipped by 2 bases and J by 6 bases, with 7 bases between them. Germline CDR1 KGHSH, CDR2 LQKENI.

CDR3: CASRGAIVYKSTQYF. Here the CDR3 DNA reads TGTGCCAGCAGGGGGGCCATAGTATACAAGAGTACCCAGTACTTC. The chain couples TRBV2 to TRBJ2-5, with TRBD1 as a possible D gene (6 bases). The CDR3 runs 15 residues. Germline loops: CDR1 SNHLY, CDR2 FYNNEI. The germline V and J ends were trimmed by 6 bases and 8 bases, with 22 bases remaining between them. Full variable domain (remainder filled in from reference TRBV2 and TRBJ2-5): EPEVTQTPSHQVTQMGQEVILRCVPISNHLYFYWYRQILGQKVEFLVSFYNNEISEKSEIFDDQFSVERPDGSNFTLKIRSTKLEDSAMYFCASRGAIVYKSTQYFGPGTRLLVL.

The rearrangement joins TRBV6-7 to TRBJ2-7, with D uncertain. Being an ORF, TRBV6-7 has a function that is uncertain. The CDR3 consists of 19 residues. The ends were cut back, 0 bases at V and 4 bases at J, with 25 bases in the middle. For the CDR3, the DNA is TGTGCCAGCAGTTACTCATGGGAAGAGGAAACCCTAGTGCCTTACGAGCAGTACTTC. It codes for CASSYSWEEETLVPYEQYF.

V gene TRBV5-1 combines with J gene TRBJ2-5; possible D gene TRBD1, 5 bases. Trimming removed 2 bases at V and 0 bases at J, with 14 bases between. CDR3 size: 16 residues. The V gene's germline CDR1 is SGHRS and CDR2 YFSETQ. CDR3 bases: TGCGCCAGCAGCTTTGGAACTCAGGGAAACCAAGAGACCCAGTACTTC. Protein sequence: CASSFGTQGNQETQYF.

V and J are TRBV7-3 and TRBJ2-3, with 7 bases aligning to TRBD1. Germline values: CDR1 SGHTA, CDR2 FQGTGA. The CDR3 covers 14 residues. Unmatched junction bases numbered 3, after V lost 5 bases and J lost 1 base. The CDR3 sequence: CASSLGTGTDTQYF. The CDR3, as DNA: TGTGCCAGCAGCCTCGGGACAGGCACAGATACGCAGTATTTT.

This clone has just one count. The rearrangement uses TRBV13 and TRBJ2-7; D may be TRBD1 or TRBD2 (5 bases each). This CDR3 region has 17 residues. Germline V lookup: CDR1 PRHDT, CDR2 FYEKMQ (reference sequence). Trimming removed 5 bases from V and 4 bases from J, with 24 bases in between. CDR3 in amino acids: CASSPHEGNAGIYEQYF. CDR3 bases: TGTGCCAGCAGCCCCCATGAGGGGAACGCGGGTATATACGAGCAGTACTTC.

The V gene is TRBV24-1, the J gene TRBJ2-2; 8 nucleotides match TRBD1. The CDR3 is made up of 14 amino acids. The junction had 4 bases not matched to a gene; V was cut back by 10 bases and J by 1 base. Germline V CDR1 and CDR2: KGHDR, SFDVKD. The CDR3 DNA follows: TGTGCCACGTCGGGACAGGAGAACACCGGGGAGCTGTTTTTT. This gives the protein CATSGQENTGELFF.

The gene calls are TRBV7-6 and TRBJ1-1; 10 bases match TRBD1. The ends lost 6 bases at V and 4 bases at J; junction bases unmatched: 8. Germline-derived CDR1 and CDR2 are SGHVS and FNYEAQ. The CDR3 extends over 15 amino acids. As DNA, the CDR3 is TGTGCCAGCAGACCATACCGGGACAGGGGCACTGAAGCTTTCTTT. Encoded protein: CASRPYRDRGTEAFF.

The CDR3 spells CASSYGGGSNTEAFF. CDR3 DNA sequence: TGTGCCAGCAGTTACGGAGGCGGTTCCAACACTGAAGCTTTCTTT. The chain links TRBV6-2 or TRBV6-3 to TRBJ1-1; D is uncertain. The CDR3 covers 15 residues. Trimming removed 2 bases at V and 2 bases at J, with 12 bases between. CDR1 and CDR2 (germline): MNHEY, SVGEGT.

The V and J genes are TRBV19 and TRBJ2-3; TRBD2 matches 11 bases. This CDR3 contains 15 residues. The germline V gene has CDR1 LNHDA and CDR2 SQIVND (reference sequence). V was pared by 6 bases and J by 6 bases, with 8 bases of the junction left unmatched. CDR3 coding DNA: TGTGCCAGTAGCGCTAGCGGGGGGTTCTCGGATACGCAGTATTTT. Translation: CASSASGGFSDTQYF.

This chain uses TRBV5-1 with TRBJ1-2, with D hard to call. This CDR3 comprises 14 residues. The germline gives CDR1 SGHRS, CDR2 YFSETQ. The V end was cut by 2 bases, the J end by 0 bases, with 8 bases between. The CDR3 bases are TGCGCCAGCAGCTTACTGGGGACTAACTATGGCTACACCTTC. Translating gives CASSLLGTNYGYTF. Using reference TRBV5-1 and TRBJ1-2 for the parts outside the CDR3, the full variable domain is KAGVTQTPRYLIKTRGQQVTLSCSPISGHRSVSWYQQTPGQGLQFLFEYFSETQRNKGNFPGRFSGRQFSNSRSEMNVSTLELGDSALYLCASSLLGTNYGYTFGSGTRLTVV.

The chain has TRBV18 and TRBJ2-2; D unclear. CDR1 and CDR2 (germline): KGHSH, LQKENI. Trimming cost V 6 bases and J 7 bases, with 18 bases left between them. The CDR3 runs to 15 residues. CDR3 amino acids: CASSTTRAQGGELFF. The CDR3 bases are TGTGCCAGCTCCACCACCCGCGCCCAAGGCGGGGAGCTGTTTTTT.